This is a list of T cell receptor beta chains from one sample in a study of Ad26.COV2.S vaccination and SARS-CoV-2 variants. The data were produced by immunoSEQ multiplex PCR, yet TCRdb's version contains in-frame clones alone and is incomplete. The table lists about 350,000 clones, about nine tenths of them singletons. Sequenced material: peripheral blood, taken in a trial of Ad26.COV2.S vaccine versus placebo. These receptors were taken from a person aged 18-65 years who received the Ad26.COV2.S COVID-19 vaccine or a placebo. The CDR3 runs from the conserved cysteine through the conserved F or W. Each record gives: clone size, D gene, J gene, V gene, CDR3 protein, CDR3 DNA. D genes are given only for firm matches. The size field is filled for only some rows; it gives once, few, many or a size class.

size: NA
D: TRBD1
J: TRBJ2-2
V: TRBV4-3
CDR3: CASSHGQGGDTGELFF
DNA: TGCGCCAGCAGCCACGGACAGGGAGGCGACACCGGGGAGCTGTTTTTT

size: NA
D: NA
J: TRBJ1-5
V: TRBV19
CDR3: CASSIGISNQPQHF
DNA: TGTGCCAGTAGTATAGGGATTAGCAATCAGCCCCAGCATTTT

size: NA
D: NA
J: TRBJ2-2
V: TRBV15
CDR3: CATSRAGSLIGELFF
DNA: TGTGCCACCAGCAGAGCAGGGAGTTTGATCGGGGAGCTGTTTTTT

size: NA
D: TRBD1
J: TRBJ1-6
V: TRBV7-6
CDR3: CASSIEGQEHSPLHF
DNA: TGTGCCAGCAGCATTGAGGGACAGGAGCATTCACCCCTCCACTTT

size: NA
D: NA
J: TRBJ2-1
V: TRBV9
CDR3: CASSVLSGRANEQFF
DNA: TGTGCCAGCAGCGTATTAAGCGGGCGAGCCAATGAGCAGTTCTTC

size: once
D: NA
J: TRBJ2-7
V: TRBV5-6
CDR3: CASSLGPESGYEQYF
DNA: TGTGCCAGCAGCTTGGGTCCGGAATCGGGTTACGAGCAGTACTTC

size: NA
D: NA
J: TRBJ2-7
V: TRBV27
CDR3: CASSLSANSGKLGGEQYF
DNA: TGTGCCAGCAGTTTATCGGCAAATAGCGGAAAGCTGGGGGGCGAGCAGTACTTC

size: NA
D: NA
J: TRBJ2-1
V: TRBV29-1
CDR3: CSVLPGTPTNEQFF
DNA: TGCAGCGTTCTTCCCGGGACTCCAACTAATGAGCAGTTCTTC

size: once
D: NA
J: TRBJ1-4
V: TRBV27
CDR3: CASVSRGNEKLFF
DNA: TGTGCCAGCGTTAGCAGGGGTAATGAAAAACTGTTTTTT

size: NA
D: TRBD1
J: TRBJ2-7
V: TRBV5-1
CDR3: CASSFYRDSYEQYF
DNA: TGCGCCAGCAGCTTTTACCGGGACAGCTACGAGCAGTACTTC

size: once
D: NA
J: TRBJ1-6
V: TRBV7-3
CDR3: CASSPGGGKGPLHF
DNA: TGTGCCAGCAGCCCCGGGGGGGGGAAGGGACCCCTCCACTTT

size: NA
D: TRBD1
J: TRBJ2-7
V: TRBV7-2
CDR3: CASSFSGTEIYEQYF
DNA: TGTGCCAGCAGCTTCTCCGGGACAGAAATATACGAGCAGTACTTC

size: NA
D: NA
J: TRBJ1-5
V: TRBV7-9
CDR3: CASSLTSNQPQHF
DNA: TGTGCCAGCAGCTTAACTAGCAATCAGCCCCAGCATTTT

size: NA
D: NA
J: TRBJ1-2
V: TRBV4-2
CDR3: CASSQDSAYGYTF
DNA: TGTGCCAGCAGCCAAGATTCAGCGTATGGCTACACCTTC

size: NA
D: NA
J: TRBJ1-1
V: TRBV5-5
CDR3: CASSLQGAAEAFF
DNA: TGTGCCAGCAGCTTACAGGGTGCCGCTGAAGCTTTCTTT

size: NA
D: NA
J: TRBJ2-2
V: TRBV20-1
CDR3: CSASGRPPNTGELFF
DNA: TGCAGTGCCAGTGGGCGACCGCCGAACACCGGGGAGCTGTTTTTT

size: NA
D: NA
J: TRBJ2-7
V: TRBV4-2
CDR3: CASSPNWGTYEQYF
DNA: TGTGCCAGCAGCCCGAATTGGGGAACCTACGAGCAGTACTTC

size: NA
D: NA
J: TRBJ2-3
V: TRBV11-3
CDR3: CASSQGWTDTQYF
DNA: TGTGCCAGCAGCCAGGGGTGGACAGATACGCAGTATTTT

size: NA
D: TRBD1
J: TRBJ1-1
V: TRBV11-3
CDR3: CASSLRTGDTEAFF
DNA: TGTGCCAGCAGCTTGAGGACAGGAGACACTGAAGCTTTCTTT

size: NA
D: NA
J: TRBJ2-3
V: TRBV29-1
CDR3: CSVGRDTQYF
DNA: TGCAGCGTTGGAAGAGATACGCAGTATTTT

size: NA
D: TRBD1
J: TRBJ1-2
V: TRBV6-6
CDR3: CASSYSRGQGDPGYTF
DNA: TGTGCCAGCAGTTACTCGAGAGGACAGGGTGATCCTGGCTACACCTTC

size: NA
D: TRBD2
J: TRBJ2-7
V: TRBV4-3
CDR3: CASSRELAGVFSYEQYF
DNA: TGCGCCAGCAGCCGTGAACTAGCGGGGGTATTCTCCTACGAGCAGTACTTC

size: NA
D: NA
J: TRBJ1-1
V: TRBV27
CDR3: CASSLTTYGTEAFF
DNA: TGTGCCAGCAGTTTAACAACCTACGGGACTGAAGCTTTCTTT

size: NA
D: NA
J: TRBJ1-1
V: TRBV14
CDR3: CASSVRDTGATEAFF
DNA: TGTGCCAGCAGCGTCCGGGACACGGGCGCCACTGAAGCTTTCTTT

size: once
D: TRBD1
J: TRBJ2-2
V: TRBV7-2
CDR3: CASSSGQANTGELFF
DNA: TGTGCCAGCAGCTCCGGACAGGCGAACACCGGGGAGCTGTTTTTT

size: NA
D: TRBD2
J: TRBJ2-1
V: TRBV10-3
CDR3: CASSTPSGRGNEQFF
DNA: TGTGCCAGCTCCACCCCTAGCGGGAGGGGGAATGAGCAGTTCTTC

size: NA
D: TRBD1
J: TRBJ1-5
V: TRBV28
CDR3: CASSQGQGYQPQHF
DNA: TGTGCCAGCAGTCAGGGACAGGGATATCAGCCCCAGCATTTT

size: NA
D: NA
J: TRBJ2-1
V: TRBV10-3
CDR3: CAISESVLSYNEQFF
DNA: TGTGCCATCAGTGAGTCAGTGTTAAGCTACAATGAGCAGTTCTTC

size: NA
D: TRBD1
J: TRBJ2-7
V: TRBV30
CDR3: CAWSIGTDYEQYF
DNA: TGTGCCTGGAGTATCGGGACAGACTACGAGCAGTACTTC

size: NA
D: NA
J: TRBJ2-7
V: TRBV5-6
CDR3: CASSSPNPGHAYEQYF
DNA: TGTGCCAGCAGCTCACCCAATCCAGGACACGCCTACGAGCAGTACTTC

size: NA
D: NA
J: TRBJ2-5
V: TRBV11-3
CDR3: CASSASHGLGETQYF
DNA: TGTGCCAGCAGCGCATCCCACGGGCTGGGGGAGACCCAGTACTTC

size: NA
D: NA
J: TRBJ1-3
V: TRBV7-2
CDR3: CASSSQTGSLSGNTIYF
DNA: TGTGCCAGCAGCTCACAGACAGGCAGTCTCTCTGGAAACACCATATATTTT

size: NA
D: NA
J: TRBJ2-1
V: TRBV4-2
CDR3: CASSQSDSRNEQFF
DNA: TGTGCCAGCAGCCAATCGGACTCCCGCAATGAGCAGTTCTTC

size: NA
D: NA
J: TRBJ1-2
V: TRBV15
CDR3: CATSRDGITQAVGSYGYTF
DNA: TGTGCCACCAGCAGAGATGGAATCACCCAGGCGGTAGGTTCCTATGGCTACACCTTC

size: NA
D: NA
J: TRBJ2-7
V: TRBV7-2
CDR3: CASSRLEIYEQYF
DNA: TGTGCCAGCAGCCGACTAGAGATCTACGAGCAGTACTTC

size: once
D: TRBD2
J: TRBJ2-1
V: TRBV19
CDR3: CASSLGSGRAGNEQFF
DNA: TGTGCCAGTAGTCTTGGGAGCGGGAGGGCCGGGAATGAGCAGTTCTTC

size: once
D: NA
J: TRBJ1-2
V: TRBV30
CDR3: CAWSDEFDGYTF
DNA: TGTGCCTGGAGTGATGAGTTCGATGGCTACACCTTC

size: NA
D: TRBD2
J: TRBJ2-2
V: TRBV14
CDR3: CASSRIAGEWAGELFF
DNA: TGTGCCAGCAGCCGGATAGCGGGAGAGTGGGCCGGGGAGCTGTTTTTT

size: NA
D: NA
J: TRBJ1-4
V: TRBV19
CDR3: CASSIGSRPILVMSTNEKLFF
DNA: TGTGCCAGTAGTATAGGGTCCAGGCCGATCCTAGTAATGTCAACTAATGAAAAACTGTTTTTT

size: NA
D: NA
J: TRBJ2-7
V: TRBV21-1
CDR3: CASSALWERSSYEQYF
DNA: TGTGCCAGCAGCGCCCTTTGGGAGCGGTCCTCCTACGAGCAGTACTTC

size: NA
D: TRBD1
J: TRBJ2-5
V: TRBV5-6
CDR3: CASSSPQGLYQETQYF
DNA: TGTGCCAGCAGCAGTCCACAGGGGTTGTACCAAGAGACCCAGTACTTC

size: NA
D: TRBD2
J: TRBJ2-1
V: TRBV10-3
CDR3: CAISESPGLAGGQFF
DNA: TGTGCCATCAGTGAGTCCCCGGGACTAGCGGGAGGGCAGTTCTTC

size: NA
D: TRBD1
J: TRBJ2-7
V: TRBV10-3
CDR3: CAILDREPYEQYF
DNA: TGTGCCATCTTGGACAGGGAACCCTACGAGCAGTACTTC

size: NA
D: TRBD1
J: TRBJ1-3
V: TRBV2
CDR3: CASRELGQGVGNTIYF
DNA: TGTGCCAGCAGGGAACTGGGACAGGGTGTTGGAAACACCATATATTTT

size: once
D: NA
J: TRBJ1-2
V: TRBV6-2/TRBV6-3
CDR3: CASSYPGQTDHGYTF
DNA: TGTGCCAGCAGTTATCCGGGACAAACGGACCATGGCTACACCTTC

size: NA
D: NA
J: TRBJ2-5
V: TRBV5-6
CDR3: CASSLGGAMGETQYF
DNA: TGTGCCAGCAGCTTAGGGGGGGCGATGGGAGAGACCCAGTACTTC

size: NA
D: NA
J: TRBJ2-7
V: TRBV27
CDR3: CASSPSGPLDYEQYF
DNA: TGTGCCAGCAGTCCCTCAGGGCCACTAGACTACGAGCAGTACTTC

size: NA
D: NA
J: TRBJ1-1
V: TRBV5-8
CDR3: CASSLFQGAFF
DNA: TGTGCCAGCAGCTTGTTCCAGGGCGCTTTCTTT

size: NA
D: NA
J: TRBJ1-5
V: TRBV30
CDR3: CAWSSGTPSSQPQHF
DNA: TGTGCCTGGAGCTCCGGGACACCCAGCAGTCAGCCCCAGCATTTT

size: few
D: NA
J: TRBJ1-1
V: TRBV6-5
CDR3: CASSLGGLEAFF
DNA: TGTGCCAGCAGCCTCGGGGGACTAGAAGCTTTCTTT

size: NA
D: TRBD2
J: TRBJ2-7
V: TRBV10-3
CDR3: CAIRLTSGSTEQYF
DNA: TGTGCCATCAGATTGACTAGCGGGAGTACCGAGCAGTACTTC

size: NA
D: TRBD1
J: TRBJ2-7
V: TRBV7-3
CDR3: CASRTLTGENHCEQYF
DNA: TGTGCCAGCAGGACCCTCACAGGGGAAAATCACTGCGAGCAGTACTTC

size: NA
D: NA
J: TRBJ2-3
V: TRBV11-2
CDR3: CASSLYQGSQYF
DNA: TGTGCCAGCAGCTTATACCAGGGGTCGCAGTATTTT

size: NA
D: NA
J: TRBJ2-1
V: TRBV7-2
CDR3: CASKGGVEQFF
DNA: TGTGCCAGCAAGGGGGGGGTTGAGCAGTTCTTC

size: NA
D: NA
J: TRBJ1-2
V: TRBV5-6
CDR3: CASSLGTAYGYTF
DNA: TGTGCCAGCAGCCTGGGTACAGCTTATGGCTACACCTTC